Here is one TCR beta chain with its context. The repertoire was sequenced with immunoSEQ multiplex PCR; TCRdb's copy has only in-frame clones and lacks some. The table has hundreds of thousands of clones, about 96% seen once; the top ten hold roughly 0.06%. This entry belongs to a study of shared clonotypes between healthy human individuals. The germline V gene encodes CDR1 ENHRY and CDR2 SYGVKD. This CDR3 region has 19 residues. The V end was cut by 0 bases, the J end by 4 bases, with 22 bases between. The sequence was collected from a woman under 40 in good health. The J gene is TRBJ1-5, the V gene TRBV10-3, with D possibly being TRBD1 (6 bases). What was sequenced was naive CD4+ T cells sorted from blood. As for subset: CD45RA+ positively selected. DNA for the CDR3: TGTGCCATCAGTGAGTCCTTTACAAACCCAGGGGAGAGTAATCAGCCCCAGCATTTT. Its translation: CAISESFTNPGESNQPQHF.